Each of the 29 T cell receptor beta chains below was sequenced from the same sample in a study of blood T cell repertoires in COVID-19. The assay was immunoSEQ multiplex PCR, and TCRdb's table has in-frame clones only and misses some. In the table there are about 360,000 clones, 75% to 90% of which are singletons. The source material was peripheral blood. The receptor source for this set is a woman aged 55-75 years with COVID-19, enrolled during active disease.

This chain joins TRBV6-2 or TRBV6-3 and TRBJ1-4, with 8 positions matching TRBD1. The CDR3 spans 15 residues. Trimming removed 6 bases from V and 8 bases from J; junction bases left unmatched: 11. The germline CDR1 and CDR2 sequences are MNHEY and SVGEGT. The CDR3 coding sequence is TGTGCCAGCAGCCCTCAACAGGGGGTTTGGGAAAAACTGTTTTTT. It specifies CASSPQQGVWEKLFF.

V usage is TRBV11-2 and J usage is TRBJ1-1, with 10 bases matching TRBD1. The germline gives CDR1 SGHAT, CDR2 FQNNGV. J was trimmed by 10 bases and V by 6 bases; bases with no gene match: 20. The CDR3 has 17 residues. The chain's CDR3 is CASSTWTGGTSRPAAFF. CDR3 coding DNA: TGTGCCAGCAGTACTTGGACAGGGGGAACTTCGCGTCCGGCAGCTTTCTTT.

CDR3: CAWSVLPDTGELFF. DNA of the CDR3: TGTGCCTGGAGTGTACTCCCCGACACCGGGGAGCTGTTTTTT. The chain employs TRBV30 and TRBJ2-2; D call uncertain. Germline CDR1 and CDR2: GTSNPN and SVGIG (reference sequence). The CDR3 totals 14 residues. The germline V and J ends were trimmed by 0 bases and 3 bases, with 8 bases remaining between them.

The chain carries TRBV7-9 and TRBJ1-2; 10 bases map to TRBD1. The junction had 9 bases not matched to a gene; V was cut back by 0 bases and J by 8 bases. The CDR3 covers 16 residues. CDR1 and CDR2 (germline): SEHNR, FQNEAQ (reference sequence). CDR3 in DNA: TGTGCCAGCAGCTTAGCGGCGTGGGGGACAGGGGACGGCTACACCTTC. Amino acid sequence: CASSLAAWGTGDGYTF.

The chain links TRBV15 to TRBJ2-1; D not certain. The CDR3 contains 12 residues. Looked up from germline, CDR1 is LNHNV and CDR2 is YYDKDF (reference sequence). V was shortened by 0 bases and J by 6 bases, with 3 bases between the two germline ends. Here the CDR3 DNA reads TGTGCCACCAGCAGAGATCGCAATGAGCAGTTCTTC. As protein: CATSRDRNEQFF.

The chain joins TRBV30 to TRBJ2-3, with TRBD2 matching 9 bases. Germline values: CDR1 GTSNPN, CDR2 SVGIG (reference sequence). J was trimmed by 0 bases and V by 4 bases; bases with no gene match: 8. This CDR3 has 16 residues. In nucleotides, the CDR3 is TGTGCCTGGAAATTAGCGGGGGCCTCTAGCACAGATACGCAGTATTTT. It is translated as CAWKLAGASSTDTQYF.

The chain joins TRBV5-1 to TRBJ2-5; weak D call: TRBD1 (6 bases). Trimming removed 3 bases at V and 1 base at J, with 10 bases between. There are 14 residues in the CDR3. Germline assignment: CDR1 SGHRS and CDR2 YFSETQ. CDR3 in amino acids: CASSYRVPQETQYF. The CDR3, as DNA: TGCGCCAGCAGCTACAGGGTCCCCCAAGAGACCCAGTACTTC.

This chain uses TRBV6-6 with TRBJ1-1; D unresolved. The germline gives CDR1 MNHNY, CDR2 SVGAGI (reference sequence). The V gene lost 0 bases and the J gene lost 7 bases, with 9 bases spanning the gap. This CDR3 spans 13 amino acids. The DNA for the CDR3 is TGTGCCAGCAGTTACTCGATTGCCAGTGAAGCTTTCTTT. It specifies CASSYSIASEAFF.

This chain joins TRBV9 and TRBJ2-2, with D possibly being TRBD1 (6 bases). Trimming pared 6 bases from V and 3 bases from J, leaving 12 bases between. This CDR3 has 14 amino acids. The germline V gene has CDR1 SGDLS and CDR2 YYNGEE. This chain's CDR3 is CASNRVDDTGELFF. For the CDR3, the DNA is TGTGCCAGCAACAGGGTCGATGACACCGGGGAGCTGTTTTTT.

This clone was counted once. The CDR3 is CASSKLRQETQYF. For the CDR3, the DNA is TGTGCCAGCAGCAAGCTCCGCCAAGAGACCCAGTACTTC. The J gene is TRBJ2-5, the V gene TRBV7-9, with D hard to call. The CDR3 totals 13 residues. Germline V gene lookup returns CDR1 SEHNR and CDR2 FQNEAQ (reference sequence). The V end was cut by 5 bases, the J end by 1 base, with 8 bases between.

The chain carries TRBV9 and TRBJ2-1, with 7 nucleotides matching TRBD1. Trimming at V came to 0 bases and at J to 4 bases, leaving 7 bases not matched to a gene. The CDR3 spans 16 residues. The germline V gene has CDR1 SGDLS and CDR2 YYNGEE. CDR3 in DNA: TGTGCCAGCAGCGTAGGGGACAGCCAGGGATACAATGAGCAGTTCTTC. Encoded protein: CASSVGDSQGYNEQFF.

V gene TRBV6-5 combines with J gene TRBJ1-6; D is unresolved. In germline, CDR1 is MNHEY, CDR2 SVGAGI. The CDR3 sequence is 14 residues long. V was clipped by 2 bases and J by 8 bases, with 10 bases between them. CDR3 DNA sequence: TGTGCCAGCAGTTACAATACGGTGGATTCACCCCTCCACTTT. Its translation is CASSYNTVDSPLHF.

This clone was detected a few times. The chain carries TRBV18 and TRBJ1-1; D gene ambiguous. The V end lost 5 bases, the J end lost 10 bases, and 11 bases lay between the germline ends. This CDR3 spans 11 amino acids. The V gene's germline CDR1 is KGHSH and CDR2 LQKENI. CDR3 nucleotide sequence: TGTGCCAGCTCAGGCGAGGGTAGAGCTTTCTTT. Protein: CASSGEGRAFF.

The sample holds one count of this clone. This rearrangement joins TRBV6-5 to TRBJ1-2, with 7 bases identical to TRBD1. There are 13 residues in the CDR3. Trimming removed 5 bases from V and 3 bases from J; junction bases left unmatched: 3. Germline V gives CDR1 MNHEY, CDR2 SVGAGI. In DNA, the CDR3 is TGTGCCAGCAGTCCCGACAGGGACTATGGCTACACCTTC. Amino acid sequence: CASSPDRDYGYTF.

The chain combines TRBV27 with TRBJ1-1, with 8 bases matching TRBD1. CDR3 length: 14 residues. The germline V gene encodes CDR1 MNHEY and CDR2 SMNVEV (reference sequence). With 6 bases clipped from V and 11 bases from J, the junction kept 14 bases outside the gene matches. The CDR3 region has the DNA TGTGCCAGCAGGAGGACAGGGCTCCCCGAGGGGGCTTTCTTT. It translates to CASRRTGLPEGAFF.

The chain couples TRBV11-3 to TRBJ2-3; maybe TRBD2 (6 bases). This CDR3 comprises 15 residues. The ends were cut back, 1 base at V and 6 bases at J, with 14 bases in the middle. Per germline, CDR1 SGHNT and CDR2 YENEEA. The CDR3 is CASSLAGARQDTQYF. DNA for the CDR3: TGTGCCAGCAGCTTAGCGGGAGCCCGTCAGGATACGCAGTATTTT.

The rearrangement joins TRBV7-2 to TRBJ2-2; a possible D gene is TRBD1 (5 bases). The CDR3 has 15 residues. Trimming took 2 bases from V and 8 from J, leaving 15 bases between them. In germline, CDR1 is SGHTA, CDR2 FQGNSA. As DNA, the CDR3 is TGTGCCAGCAGCTTAAGGTTGGCTGGGGCTGGGGAGCTGTTTTTT. Amino acid sequence: CASSLRLAGAGELFF.

The V call is TRBV7-3, the J call TRBJ1-3, with D unclear. This CDR3 contains 14 residues. Trimming took 5 bases from V and 0 from J, leaving 8 bases between them. Germline loops: CDR1 SGHTA, CDR2 FQGTGA. The CDR3 sequence: CASSPDTSGNTIYF. The CDR3 nucleotides read TGTGCCAGCAGCCCAGACACCTCTGGAAACACCATATATTTT.

The chain couples TRBV9 to TRBJ2-5, with TRBD1 identical over 7 bases. The germline V gene has CDR1 SGDLS and CDR2 YYNGEE. V was pared by 0 bases and J by 5 bases, with 7 bases of the junction left unmatched. The CDR3 spans 15 residues. The CDR3 here is CASSVETGYSETQYF. As DNA, the CDR3 is TGTGCCAGCAGCGTAGAGACAGGGTATAGTGAGACCCAGTACTTC.

V usage is TRBV2 and J usage is TRBJ1-5; D ambiguous. CDR1 is SNHLY, CDR2 FYNNEI, per germline. V lost 3 bases and J 1 base, leaving 10 bases between the germline ends. This CDR3 spans 15 amino acids. CDR3 DNA: TGTGCCAGCAGTGATTTGGCCAGGAGCAATCAGCCCCAGCATTTT. This gives the protein CASSDLARSNQPQHF.

The gene calls are TRBV6-2 or TRBV6-3 and TRBJ1-4; D is perhaps TRBD1 (5 bases). The CDR3 is 15 residues long. Trimming cost V 5 bases and J 4 bases, with 14 bases left between them. CDR1 and CDR2 from the germline V gene are MNHEY and SVGEGT. CDR3 residues: CASSTGTLDNEKLFF. In DNA form, the CDR3 reads TGTGCCAGCAGTACAGGAACCCTCGATAATGAAAAACTGTTTTTT.

This chain joins TRBV4-1 and TRBJ2-1, with TRBD1 matching 10 bases. The CDR3 is made up of 17 amino acids. V gave up 0 bases and J gave up 4 bases; unmatched junction bases: 6. Germline CDR1 is MGHRA and CDR2 is YSYEKL. The CDR3 protein is CASSQDPGQGNYNEQFF. The CDR3 DNA sequence: TGCGCCAGCAGCCAAGATCCGGGACAGGGGAATTACAATGAGCAGTTCTTC.

This chain uses TRBV5-1 with TRBJ2-1; 11 positions agree with TRBD2. The CDR3 is 15 residues long. After removal of 4 bases from V and 15 bases from J, the junction contained 15 bases not matched to a gene. Germline CDR1 and CDR2: SGHRS and YFSETQ. The CDR3 loop reads CASSTTSGTGTNWFF. In DNA, the CDR3 is TGCGCCAGCAGCACGACTAGCGGGACCGGAACAAATTGGTTCTTC. Variable domain in full (rest from reference TRBV5-1 and TRBJ2-1): KAGVTQTPRYLIKTRGQQVTLSCSPISGHRSVSWYQQTPGQGLQFLFEYFSETQRNKGNFPGRFSGRQFSNSRSEMNVSTLELGDSALYLCASSTTSGTGTNWFFGPGTRLTVL.

The genes are TRBV19 and TRBJ1-2; no clear D gene. This CDR3 spans 11 amino acids. V dropped 10 bases and J dropped 4 bases, with 10 bases sitting between them. Germline V gene lookup returns CDR1 LNHDA and CDR2 SQIVND (reference sequence). The CDR3 bases are TGTGCCACCGCAGGAGGCTATGGCTACACCTTC. This codes for CATAGGYGYTF.

The V call is TRBV30, the J call TRBJ2-3, with 9 bases aligning to TRBD1. The V gene's germline CDR1 is GTSNPN and CDR2 SVGIG (reference sequence). Trimming took 3 bases from V and 2 from J; bases not matched to a gene: 3. CDR3 length: 14 residues. CDR3: CAWRGTGSTDTQYF. CDR3 DNA sequence: TGTGCCTGGAGAGGGACAGGGTCCACAGATACGCAGTATTTT.

V is TRBV11-2 and J is TRBJ1-6; perhaps TRBD1 as D (6 bases). The V gene lost 5 bases and the J gene lost 7 bases, with 9 bases spanning the gap. The V gene's germline CDR1 is SGHAT and CDR2 FQNNGV. CDR3 length equals 13 residues. CDR3 in amino acids: CASSPQGNSPLHF. The CDR3 region has the DNA TGTGCCAGCAGCCCCCAGGGGAATTCACCCCTCCACTTT.

The CDR3 sequence: CASSPFGQGKETQYF. CDR3 DNA sequence: TGTGCCAGCAGCCCCTTCGGACAGGGAAAAGAGACCCAGTACTTC. The chain carries TRBV13 and TRBJ2-5; TRBD1 matches 8 bases. This CDR3 region has 15 residues. V shed 5 bases and J 3 bases; nucleotides not matched to a gene: 8. Germline V gene data show CDR1 as PRHDT and CDR2 as FYEKMQ (reference sequence).

This clone has more than one count but fewer than ten. In nucleotides, the CDR3 is TGCAGCGTGCTTTCTGTAGGACAGGATTCACCCCTCCACTTT. Its protein product is CSVLSVGQDSPLHF. The chain is built from TRBV29-1 and TRBJ1-6; 7 bases line up with TRBD1. This CDR3 is built from 14 residues. CDR1 is SQVTM and CDR2 is ANQGSEA in the germline V gene. V dropped 6 bases and J dropped 8; count of bases not matched to a gene: 10.

The chain uses TRBV6-5 and TRBJ1-2, with D possibly TRBD1 on 6 matching bases. The germline V gene encodes CDR1 MNHEY and CDR2 SVGAGI. This CDR3 is 13 amino acids long. With 8 bases removed from V and 8 bases from J, the gap between germline ends came to 18 bases. The CDR3 here is CASSPPGGQGYTF. Here the CDR3 DNA reads TGTGCCAGCTCCCCCCCGGGGGGACAAGGCTACACCTTC.